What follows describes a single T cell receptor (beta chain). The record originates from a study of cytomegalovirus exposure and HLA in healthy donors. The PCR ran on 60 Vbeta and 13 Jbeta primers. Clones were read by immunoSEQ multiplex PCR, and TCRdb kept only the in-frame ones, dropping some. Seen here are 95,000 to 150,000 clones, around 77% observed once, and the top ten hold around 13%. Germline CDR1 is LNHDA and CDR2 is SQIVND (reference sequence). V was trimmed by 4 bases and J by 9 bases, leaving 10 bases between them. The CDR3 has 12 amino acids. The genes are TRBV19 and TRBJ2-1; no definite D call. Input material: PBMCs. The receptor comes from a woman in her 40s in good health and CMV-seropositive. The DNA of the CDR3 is TGTGCCAGTAGTACCGTTAGCACTGAGCAGTTCTTC. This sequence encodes CASSTVSTEQFF.